A selection of T cell receptor beta chains follows, all from one sample in a study of blood T cells in healthy people across ages. Via MiXCR, TCRdb re-called the 5' RACE reads, giving one row per CDR3 protein. The table includes some 1,800,000 distinct CDR3 sequences, 35% to 50% detected once. Input material: blood. These receptors originate from a human donor in good health. Both conserved end residues are part of each CDR3. The D gene is left open where the match is weak. Size tells how often a clone was seen (once, few, many) or the class of an expanded clone, and some rows leave it out.

>TRBJ2-1|15|TRBV7-2|-|few
TGTGCCAGCAGCCCAACAAGGGGTCCCGGGCGGCACCAGTTCTTC
CASSPTRGPGRHQFF
>TRBJ2-1|13|TRBV7-9|-|-
TGTGCCAGCGGCTTACCTCAGGGAGGTGAGCAGTTCTTC
CASGLPQGGEQFF
>TRBJ2-5|16|TRBV12-3/TRBV12-4|-|-
TGTGCCAGCAGTTTAGGGGGCAGCACATCACAAGAGACCCAGTACTTC
CASSLGGSTSQETQYF
>TRBJ2-1|19|TRBV25-1|-|-
TGTGCCAGCAGTGAATACTTCCCTCTTGGACAAAGCTCCTACAATGAGCAGTTCTTC
CASSEYFPLGQSSYNEQFF
>TRBJ1-5|14|TRBV15|-|many
TGTGCCACCAGCAGAGACAGGGGCAATCAGCCCCAGCATTTT
CATSRDRGNQPQHF
>TRBJ2-7|16|TRBV28|TRBD2|few
TGTGCCAGCACATCCGTAGGGGAGTTCCGGTCGGGAGGTCAGTACTTC
CASTSVGEFRSGGQYF
>TRBJ2-3|14|TRBV10-3|TRBD2|-
TGTGCCATCAAGGGGAGGGCCCTCACAAATACGCAGTATTTT
CAIKGRALTNTQYF
>TRBJ2-7|13|TRBV29-1|-|-
TGCAGCGTTGACACCGGCAGCCGACACGAGCAGTACTTC
CSVDTGSRHEQYF
>TRBJ2-3|14|TRBV4-1|TRBD1|few
TGCGCCAGCAGCCAGACAGGGATGGCAGATACGCAGTATTTT
CASSQTGMADTQYF
>TRBJ2-1|16|TRBV27|TRBD2|-
TGTGCCAGCAGGGAGCGGGGGGGCGTAAGGAATAATGAGCAGTTCTTC
CASRERGGVRNNEQFF
>TRBJ1-2|13|TRBV11-2|-|-
TGTGCCAGCAGCTTAGGATTGGAGGCTGGCTACACCTTC
CASSLGLEAGYTF
>TRBJ2-5|13|TRBV10-3|TRBD1|-
TGTGCCACCAGTACCCGACAGGGAGAGACCCAGTACTTC
CATSTRQGETQYF
>TRBJ2-1|15|TRBV7-2|TRBD1|-
TGTGCCAGCAGTTTGGGACAGTATTTCGGGGATGAGCAGTTCTTC
CASSLGQYFGDEQFF
>TRBJ1-2|13|TRBV4-2|-|-
TGTGCCAGCAGCCAAGATCGGGGTACCGACTACACCTTC
CASSQDRGTDYTF
>TRBJ1-6|15|TRBV20-1|TRBD1|few
TGCAGTGCTCTACTAACCGGGACAGGGTATTCACCCCTCCACTTT
CSALLTGTGYSPLHF
>TRBJ2-1|13|TRBV2|-|-
TGTGCCGGCAGTTTGGGGGTCCCCCTAGTAGCGTTCTTC
CAGSLGVPLVAFF
>TRBJ2-5|13|TRBV9|-|few
TGTGCCAGCAGCGTAGCTACTTGGGAGACCCAGTACTTC
CASSVATWETQYF
>TRBJ2-7|11|TRBV20-1|TRBD2|-
TGCAGTGTGGGACTAGGCTACGAGCAGTACTTC
CSVGLGYEQYF
>TRBJ2-7|14|TRBV18|-|-
TGTGCCAGCTCACCACAAACCAGTTACTACGAGCAGTACTTC
CASSPQTSYYEQYF
>TRBJ1-2|14|TRBV27|-|-
TGTGCCAGCAGTAGGGCGCCGGGACTCTATGGCTACACCTTC
CASSRAPGLYGYTF
>TRBJ2-1|15|TRBV4-3|TRBD2|-
TGCGCCGGCAGCCAAGAAGGGACTAGCAACAATGAGCAGTTCTTC
CAGSQEGTSNNEQFF
>TRBJ1-2|15|TRBV7-9|TRBD1|-
TGTGCCAGCAGCCGAATCGTCGGGGACAGCTATGGCTACACCTTC
CASSRIVGDSYGYTF
>TRBJ2-5|16|TRBV9|-|-
TGTGCCAGCAGCGTACCCGCTCAGGGGAACCAAGAGACCCAGTACTTC
CASSVPAQGNQETQYF
>TRBJ1-5|15|TRBV28|-|-
TGTGCCAGCAGTAGTGGGGCGCTTAGCAATCAGCCCCAGCATTTT
CASSSGALSNQPQHF
>TRBJ2-1|15|TRBV7-9|-|-
TGTGCCAGCAGCCCGCCGGGACTTTCCGTCAATGAGCAGTTCTTC
CASSPPGLSVNEQFF
>TRBJ1-2|14|TRBV29-1|-|few
TGCAGCGTTGAGGTAGACCGACCGGGGCTTGGCTACACCTTC
CSVEVDRPGLGYTF
>TRBJ2-5|16|TRBV4-3|TRBD2|few
TGCGCCAGCAGCCAAGATCTTCGCAGGGAGGGGGAGACCCAGTACTTC
CASSQDLRREGETQYF
>TRBJ2-4|15|TRBV7-9|-|-
TGTGCCAGCAGCTTCACAGGGATGACCAAAAACATTCAGTACTTC
CASSFTGMTKNIQYF
>TRBJ2-7|14|TRBV12-3/TRBV12-4|-|-
TGTGCCAGCAGTTTCAGGGATCAGGCGGCCGAGCAGTACTTC
CASSFRDQAAEQYF
>TRBJ2-7|13|TRBV20-1|-|once
TGCAGTGCCTGTCTTGGTAACCTTTACGAGCAGTACTTC
CSACLGNLYEQYF
>TRBJ1-2|12|TRBV29-1|-|-
TGCAGCGCCCAAACGCCGGGGGGTGGCTACACCTTC
CSAQTPGGGYTF
>TRBJ1-1|13|TRBV14|-|few
TGTGCCAGCAGCCGACTCAGGGGCTATGAATCTTTCTTT
CASSRLRGYESFF
>TRBJ2-3|17|TRBV7-3|TRBD2|-
TGTGCCAGCAGCCGCATGGCGAGCGGGGGAAGCACAGATACGCAGTATTTT
CASSRMASGGSTDTQYF
>TRBJ2-6|16|TRBV5-1|-|few
TGCGCCAGCAGCCGGAGCCGCACTACTGGGGCCAACGTCCTGACTTTC
CASSRSRTTGANVLTF
>TRBJ2-7|16|TRBV18|TRBD1|-
TGTGCCAGCTCACCAATAGTTGGGACAGGGTCCGACGAGCAGTACTTC
CASSPIVGTGSDEQYF
>TRBJ2-1|14|TRBV27|-|-
TGTGCCAGCAGCCGGGAACAGGGTTGGAATGAGCAGTTCTTC
CASSREQGWNEQFF
>TRBJ1-2|15|TRBV28|-|-
TGTGCCAGCAGTTTTCCCTTCGGGAGGGGGACGGGCTACACCTTC
CASSFPFGRGTGYTF
>TRBJ2-7|15|TRBV7-2|-|few
TGTGCCAGCAGCTTAGGGTCAGGCTTCTCCTACGAGCAGTACTTC
CASSLGSGFSYEQYF
>TRBJ1-1|14|TRBV12-3/TRBV12-4|-|few
TGTGCCAGCCACCTCTTTGGCCTGAACACTGAAGCTTTCTTT
CASHLFGLNTEAFF
>TRBJ2-5|15|TRBV9|TRBD1|-
TGTGCCAGCAGCGTAGCTGGACAGGGGCCCGAGACCCAGTACTTC
CASSVAGQGPETQYF
>TRBJ2-3|16|TRBV12-3/TRBV12-4|TRBD2|-
TGTGCCAGCAGTCGTCGGACTAGCGGGGGGGCAGATACGCAGTATTTT
CASSRRTSGGADTQYF
>TRBJ1-5|16|TRBV15|-|-
TGTGCCACCAGCAGAGATCTGGGGGATAGCAATCAGCCCCAGCATTTT
CATSRDLGDSNQPQHF
>TRBJ2-2|15|TRBV29-1|TRBD2|few
TGCAGCGTTGGGGGACTAGCGGTTAACACCGGGGAGCTGTTTTTT
CSVGGLAVNTGELFF
>TRBJ2-1|16|TRBV7-2|-|few
TGTGCCAGCAGCCCACGACCCCCTTTCCAGAACAATGAGCAGTTCTTC
CASSPRPPFQNNEQFF
>TRBJ1-1|14|TRBV5-6|TRBD1|-
TGTGCCAGCAGCCCAATGACAGGGGGGACTGAAGCTTTCTTT
CASSPMTGGTEAFF
>TRBJ2-3|12|TRBV20-1|-|few
TGCAGTGCTCACGAGGATGCAGATACGCAGTATTTT
CSAHEDADTQYF
>TRBJ2-1|16|TRBV24-1|TRBD2|-
TGTGCCACCAGTGATTTAAAAAGCGGGGGAACGGATGAGCAGTTCTTC
CATSDLKSGGTDEQFF
>TRBJ2-5|14|TRBV7-3|TRBD1|once
TGTGCCAGCAGCCGAACAGGGGGAGAAGGGACCCAGTACTTC
CASSRTGGEGTQYF
>TRBJ1-5|14|TRBV12-3/TRBV12-4|-|-
TGTGCCAGCAGGTTGGTGGGCTCCAATCAGCCCCAGCATTTT
CASRLVGSNQPQHF
>TRBJ2-7|14|TRBV28|TRBD1|many
TGCGCCAGCAGAGGACAGGGTAGCTCCTACGAGCAGTACTTC
CASRGQGSSYEQYF
>TRBJ1-2|14|TRBV6-2/TRBV6-3|-|-
TGTGCCAGCCTCGGGACACATAACAACTATGGCTACACCTTC
CASLGTHNNYGYTF
>TRBJ2-4|16|TRBV7-2|TRBD2|few
TGTGCCAGCAGCTTAGTTTGGCGGGGGGGCTTAAACATTCAGTACTTC
CASSLVWRGGLNIQYF
>TRBJ1-1|15|TRBV5-1|-|few
TGCGCCAGCAGCTTGAGCGCCGTGGCAAAAACTGAAGCTTTCTTT
CASSLSAVAKTEAFF
>TRBJ1-2|13|TRBV12-3/TRBV12-4|-|many
TGTGCCAGCAGCCCCGGAGGGCACTATGGCTACACCTTC
CASSPGGHYGYTF
>TRBJ2-3|14|TRBV6-5|TRBD1|-
TGTGCCAGCAGATTCAGGGGGATCGCAGATACGCAGTATTTT
CASRFRGIADTQYF
>TRBJ2-5|15|TRBV20-1|TRBD2|-
TGCAGTGCTAGAGGGGGACTAGCGTTTCAAGAGACCCAGTACTTC
CSARGGLAFQETQYF
>TRBJ2-5|14|TRBV9|-|-
TGTGCCAGCCCCAAGGGGGAGATGGGAAAGACCCAGTACTTC
CASPKGEMGKTQYF
>TRBJ2-4|16|TRBV20-1|TRBD2|few
TGCAGCGTTAGCGGGGGGGCCTTAATAGCCAAAAACATTCAGTACTTC
CSVSGGALIAKNIQYF
>TRBJ2-7|16|TRBV4-1|TRBD2|-
TGCGCCAGTAGCCAAGATAGCCCAGCGGGGACCTACGAGCAGTACTTC
CASSQDSPAGTYEQYF
>TRBJ1-1|12|TRBV25-1|-|-
TGTGCCAGCAGTGACTTCTCGCAAGAAGCTTTCTTT
CASSDFSQEAFF